The T cell receptor (beta chain) under discussion was sequenced for a study of post-analysis software for immune sequencing data. Study information: Disease courses included relapsing-remitting, secondary progressive and progressive-relapsing multiple sclerosis.

Unique molecular identifiers had been added to the TCR beta cDNA libraries. TCRdb redid the calling of the PCR reads with MiXCR, one entry per CDR3 protein. This table holds roughly 870,000 distinct CDR3 sequences, approximately 53% found once. Sequenced sample: blood. This TCR came from a girl aged 5 to 17 with multiple sclerosis.

The CDR3 region has the DNA TGTGCCAGCAAGACCGGGACTAGCGGGACTAACGAGCAGTACTTC. Translating it yields CASKTGTSGTNEQYF. This sequence joins TRBV6-5 and TRBJ2-7, with TRBD2 identical over 13 bases. The J segment lost 5 bases and the V segment lost 7 bases, leaving 8 bases of the junction unmatched. CDR3 length: 15 residues. The germline V gene encodes CDR1 MNHEY and CDR2 SVGAGI.